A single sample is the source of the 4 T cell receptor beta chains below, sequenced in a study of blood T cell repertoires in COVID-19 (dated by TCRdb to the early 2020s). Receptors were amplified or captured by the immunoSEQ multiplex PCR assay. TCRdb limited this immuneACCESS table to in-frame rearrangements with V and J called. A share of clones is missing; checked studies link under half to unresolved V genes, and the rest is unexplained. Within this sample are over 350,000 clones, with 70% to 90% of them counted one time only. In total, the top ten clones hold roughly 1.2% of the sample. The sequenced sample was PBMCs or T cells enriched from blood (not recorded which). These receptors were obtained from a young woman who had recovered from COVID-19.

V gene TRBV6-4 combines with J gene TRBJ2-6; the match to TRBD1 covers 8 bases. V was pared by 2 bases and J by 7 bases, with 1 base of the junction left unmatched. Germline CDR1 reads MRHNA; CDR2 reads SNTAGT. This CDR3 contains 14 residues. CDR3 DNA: TGTGCCAGCAGTGACGGACAGGGCGCCAACGTCCTGACTTTC. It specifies CASSDGQGANVLTF.

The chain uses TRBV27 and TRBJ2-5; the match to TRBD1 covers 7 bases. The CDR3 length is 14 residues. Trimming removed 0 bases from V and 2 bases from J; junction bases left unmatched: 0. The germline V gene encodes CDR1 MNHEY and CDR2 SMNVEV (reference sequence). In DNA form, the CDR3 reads TGTGCCAGCAGTTTATCGGGACAGCAAGAGACCCAGTACTTC. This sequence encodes CASSLSGQQETQYF.

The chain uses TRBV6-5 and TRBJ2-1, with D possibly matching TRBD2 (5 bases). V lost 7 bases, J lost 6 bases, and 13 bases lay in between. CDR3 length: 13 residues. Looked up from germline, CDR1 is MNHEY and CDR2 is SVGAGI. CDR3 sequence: CASTERARNEQFF. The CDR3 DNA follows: TGTGCCAGCACCGAGAGGGCTCGCAATGAGCAGTTCTTC.

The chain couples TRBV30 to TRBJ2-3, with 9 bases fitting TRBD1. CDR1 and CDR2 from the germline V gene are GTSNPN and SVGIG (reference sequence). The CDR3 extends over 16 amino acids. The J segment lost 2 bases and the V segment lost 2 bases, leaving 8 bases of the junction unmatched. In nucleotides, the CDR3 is TGTGCCTGGAGTCCATGGACAGGGGAATTCACAGATACGCAGTATTTT. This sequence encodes CAWSPWTGEFTDTQYF.